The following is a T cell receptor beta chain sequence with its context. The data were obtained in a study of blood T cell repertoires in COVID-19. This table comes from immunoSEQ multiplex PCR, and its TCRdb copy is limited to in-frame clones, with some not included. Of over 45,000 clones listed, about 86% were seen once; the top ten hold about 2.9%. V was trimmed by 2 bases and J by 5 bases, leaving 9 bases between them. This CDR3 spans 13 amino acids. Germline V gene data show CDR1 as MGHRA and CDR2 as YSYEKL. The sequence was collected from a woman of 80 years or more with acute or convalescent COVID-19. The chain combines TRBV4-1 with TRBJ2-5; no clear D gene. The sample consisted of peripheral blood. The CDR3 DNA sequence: TGCGCCAGCAGCCAATGGCAGAGGGAGACCCAGTACTTC. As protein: CASSQWQRETQYF.